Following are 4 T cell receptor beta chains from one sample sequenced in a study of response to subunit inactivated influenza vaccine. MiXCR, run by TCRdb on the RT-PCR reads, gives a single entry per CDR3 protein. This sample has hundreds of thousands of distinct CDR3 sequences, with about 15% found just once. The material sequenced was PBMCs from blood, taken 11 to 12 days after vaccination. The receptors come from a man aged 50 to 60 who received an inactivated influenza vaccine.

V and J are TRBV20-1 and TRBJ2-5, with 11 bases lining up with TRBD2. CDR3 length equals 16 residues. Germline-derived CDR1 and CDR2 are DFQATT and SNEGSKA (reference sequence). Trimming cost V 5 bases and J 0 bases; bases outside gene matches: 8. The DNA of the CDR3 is TGCAGTGCTCTATCCGCACTAGCGGGAGACCAAGAGACCCAGTACTTC. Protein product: CSALSALAGDQETQYF.

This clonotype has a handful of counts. The CDR3 region is CASSPRVAPDTQYF. As DNA, the CDR3 is TGTGCCAGCAGCCCCCGGGTAGCGCCAGATACGCAGTATTTT. The chain recombines TRBV7-6 with TRBJ2-3, with D maybe TRBD2 (5 bases). Trimming took off 5 bases at V and 4 bases at J, with 13 bases between the two ends. This CDR3 has 14 residues. Germline V gene data show CDR1 as SGHVS and CDR2 as FNYEAQ.

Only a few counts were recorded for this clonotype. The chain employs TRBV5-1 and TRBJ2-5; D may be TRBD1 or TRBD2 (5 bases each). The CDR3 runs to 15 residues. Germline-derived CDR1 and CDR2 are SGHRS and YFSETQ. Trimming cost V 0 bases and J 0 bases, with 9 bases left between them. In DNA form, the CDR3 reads TGCGCCAGCAGCTTGGTGGGGACGGACCAAGAGACCCAGTACTTC. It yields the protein CASSLVGTDQETQYF.

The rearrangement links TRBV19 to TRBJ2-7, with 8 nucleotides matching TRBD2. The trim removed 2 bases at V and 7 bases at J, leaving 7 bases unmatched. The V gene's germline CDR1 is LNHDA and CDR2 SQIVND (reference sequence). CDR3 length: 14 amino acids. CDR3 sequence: CASSIQSSSGEQYF. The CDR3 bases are TGTGCCAGTAGTATACAGTCGTCTAGCGGGGAGCAGTACTTC.